Listed below are T cell receptor beta chains from one sample, sequenced in a study of Ad26.COV2.S vaccination and SARS-CoV-2 variants. Only in-frame clones appear in the TCRdb table, and some are missing; sequencing was by immunoSEQ multiplex PCR. The sample holds 400,000 to 450,000 clones, 80% to 95% seen once. Sample: peripheral blood, taken in a trial of Ad26.COV2.S vaccine versus placebo. The receptors were sampled from a person between 18 and 65 years old who received the Ad26.COV2.S COVID-19 vaccine or a placebo. The CDR3 runs from the conserved cysteine through the conserved F or W. D genes are given only for firm matches. Clone sizes are given selectively: once, few, many, or a class where the clone is expanded.

v_gene	len	abundance	d_gene	j_gene	CDR3nt	CDR3aa
TRBV5-4	16	-	TRBD2	TRBJ2-1	TGTGCCAGCATCTCGGGAGGAGCGGCAGACTACAATGAGCAGTTCTTC	CASISGGAADYNEQFF
TRBV19	21	-	TRBD2	TRBJ2-5	TGTGCCAGTAGCGCTACCTTTCTTGCGAGACTAGCGGGAGGGAACCAAGAGACCCAGTACTTC	CASSATFLARLAGGNQETQYF
TRBV29-1	15	-	-	TRBJ1-3	TGCAGCGTTGAAGAAACACGGGACTCTGGAAACACCATATATTTT	CSVEETRDSGNTIYF
TRBV4-1	13	-	-	TRBJ2-7	TGCGCCAGCAGCCAAGATATCCCCTACGAGCAGTACTTC	CASSQDIPYEQYF
TRBV7-3	13	-	-	TRBJ2-2	TGTGCCAGCAGGAAAGGGGGATCCGGGGAGCTGTTTTTT	CASRKGGSGELFF
TRBV5-5	13	-	-	TRBJ2-7	TGTGCCAGCAGCCAACAGACAGGCTACGAGCAGTACTTC	CASSQQTGYEQYF
TRBV10-2	14	once	-	TRBJ2-3	TGCGCCAGCAGTGAGTTCGGCGCGGCAGATACGCAGTATTTT	CASSEFGAADTQYF
TRBV12-5	18	-	TRBD2	TRBJ2-1	TGTGCTAGTGGTAAGGGACTAGCGGGGACCGACTCCTACAATGAGCAGTTCTTC	CASGKGLAGTDSYNEQFF
TRBV18	13	-	-	TRBJ1-5	TGTGCCAGCTCACCATCCTCGACCCAGCCCCAGCATTTT	CASSPSSTQPQHF
TRBV5-4	16	-	TRBD1	TRBJ1-3	TGTGCCAGCAGCCCGGGACAGGCCTTCTCTGGAAACACCATATATTTT	CASSPGQAFSGNTIYF
TRBV6-5	11	-	-	TRBJ2-1	TGTGCCAGCAGTTTGGGCAATGAGCAGTTCTTC	CASSLGNEQFF
TRBV13	14	-	-	TRBJ2-5	TGTGCCAGCAGCCGACAGGTGGGCCAAGAGACCCAGTACTTC	CASSRQVGQETQYF
TRBV12-3/TRBV12-4	13	-	-	TRBJ2-1	TGTGCCAGCAGTTTAGGGACATACAATGAGCAGTTCTTC	CASSLGTYNEQFF
TRBV7-9	15	-	-	TRBJ2-2	TGTGCCAGCAGCTCGCCCCGGGACATGCCCGGGGAGCTGTTTTTT	CASSSPRDMPGELFF
TRBV24-1	13	-	-	TRBJ2-7	TGTGCCACCAGCCCAGGAGGGCAAGACGAGCAGTACTTC	CATSPGGQDEQYF
TRBV27	18	-	TRBD2	TRBJ2-1	TGTGCCAGCAGTTCGGACAACCGACTAGCGGGAGCCTGGGATGAGCAGTTCTTC	CASSSDNRLAGAWDEQFF
TRBV4-1	13	-	-	TRBJ2-2	TGCGCCAGCCGTAGGGAGAACACCGGGGAGCTGTTTTTT	CASRRENTGELFF
TRBV7-3	14	-	TRBD1	TRBJ2-3	TGTGCCAGCAGCCGGACAGGGGGCTCGAATACGCAGTATTTT	CASSRTGGSNTQYF
TRBV29-1	13	-	-	TRBJ1-1	TGCAGCGTTGAAGAGACAGCCGCTCTTGAAGCTTTCTTT	CSVEETAALEAFF